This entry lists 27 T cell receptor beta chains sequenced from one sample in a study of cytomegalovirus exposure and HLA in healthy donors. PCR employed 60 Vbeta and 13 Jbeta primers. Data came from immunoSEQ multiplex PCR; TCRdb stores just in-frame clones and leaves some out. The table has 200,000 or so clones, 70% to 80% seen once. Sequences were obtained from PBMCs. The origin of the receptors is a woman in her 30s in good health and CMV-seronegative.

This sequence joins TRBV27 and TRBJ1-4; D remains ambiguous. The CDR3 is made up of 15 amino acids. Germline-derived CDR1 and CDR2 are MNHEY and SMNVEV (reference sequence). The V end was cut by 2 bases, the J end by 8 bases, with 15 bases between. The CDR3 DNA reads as TGTGCCAGCAGTTTAGTGGGAGGGCTTCGGGAAAAACTGTTTTTT. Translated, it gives CASSLVGGLREKLFF.

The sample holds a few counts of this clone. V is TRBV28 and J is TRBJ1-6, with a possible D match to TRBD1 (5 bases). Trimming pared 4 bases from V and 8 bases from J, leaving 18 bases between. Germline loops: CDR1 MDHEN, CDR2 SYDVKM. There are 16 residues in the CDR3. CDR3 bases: TGTGCCAGCAGTTCCCCGGGGGATAGGTCTGATTCACCCCTCCACTTT. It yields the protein CASSSPGDRSDSPLHF.

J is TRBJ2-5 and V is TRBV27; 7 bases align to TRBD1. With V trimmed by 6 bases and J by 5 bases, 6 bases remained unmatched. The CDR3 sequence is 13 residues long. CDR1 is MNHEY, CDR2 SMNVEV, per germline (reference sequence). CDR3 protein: CASSRRGLETQYF. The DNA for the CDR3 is TGTGCCAGCAGCCGCAGGGGGTTGGAGACCCAGTACTTC.

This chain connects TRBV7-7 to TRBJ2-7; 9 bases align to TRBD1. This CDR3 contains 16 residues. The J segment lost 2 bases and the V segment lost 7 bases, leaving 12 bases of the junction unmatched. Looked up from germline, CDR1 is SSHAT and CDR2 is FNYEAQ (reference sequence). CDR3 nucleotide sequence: TGTGCCAGCATCCCGCCGGGACAGGGCATTCCCTACGAGCAGTACTTC. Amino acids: CASIPPGQGIPYEQYF. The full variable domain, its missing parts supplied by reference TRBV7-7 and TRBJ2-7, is GAGVSQSPRYKVTKRGQDVTLRCDPISSHATLYWYQQALGQGPEFLTYFNYEAQPDKSGLPSDRFSAERPEGSISTLTIQRTEQRDSAMYRCASIPPGQGIPYEQYFGPGTRLTVT.

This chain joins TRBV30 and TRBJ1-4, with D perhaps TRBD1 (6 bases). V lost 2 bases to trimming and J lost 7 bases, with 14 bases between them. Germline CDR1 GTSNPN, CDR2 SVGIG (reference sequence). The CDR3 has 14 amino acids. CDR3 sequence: CAWSWGRGLEKLFF. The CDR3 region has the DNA TGTGCCTGGAGTTGGGGCAGGGGCCTTGAAAAACTGTTTTTT.

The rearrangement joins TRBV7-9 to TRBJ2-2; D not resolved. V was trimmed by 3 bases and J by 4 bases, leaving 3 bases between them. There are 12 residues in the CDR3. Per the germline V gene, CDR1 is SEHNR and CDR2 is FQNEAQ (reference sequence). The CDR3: CASSFSTGELFF. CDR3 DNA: TGTGCCAGCAGCTTCTCCACCGGGGAGCTGTTTTTT.

This CDR3 is CASSDGRGQSGELFF. The CDR3 DNA follows: TGTGCCAGCAGTGACGGCAGGGGGCAGTCCGGGGAGCTGTTTTTT. The rearrangement uses TRBV6-4 and TRBJ2-2; 8 bases match TRBD1. The CDR3 totals 15 residues. Germline V gene sequence: CDR1 MRHNA, CDR2 SNTAGT. The junction had 5 bases not matched to a gene; V was cut back by 2 bases and J by 6 bases.

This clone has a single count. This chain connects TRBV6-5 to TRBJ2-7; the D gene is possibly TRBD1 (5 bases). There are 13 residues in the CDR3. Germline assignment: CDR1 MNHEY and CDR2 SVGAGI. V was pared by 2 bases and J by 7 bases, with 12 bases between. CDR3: CASSYRGTGEQYF. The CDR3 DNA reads TGTGCCAGCAGTTACAGGGGAACTGGGGAGCAGTACTTC.

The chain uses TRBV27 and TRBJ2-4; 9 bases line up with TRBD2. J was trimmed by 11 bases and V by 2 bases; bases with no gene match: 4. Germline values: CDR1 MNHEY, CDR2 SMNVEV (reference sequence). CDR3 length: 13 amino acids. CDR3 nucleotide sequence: TGTGCCAGCAGTTTAGGACTAGCGACCTTTCAGTACTTC. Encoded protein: CASSLGLATFQYF.

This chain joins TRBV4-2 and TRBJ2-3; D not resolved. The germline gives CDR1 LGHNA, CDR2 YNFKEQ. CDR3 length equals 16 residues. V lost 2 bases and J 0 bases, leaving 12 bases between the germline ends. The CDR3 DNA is TGTGCCAGCAGCCAACGGTTTGGTTTCAGCACAGATACGCAGTATTTT. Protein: CASSQRFGFSTDTQYF.

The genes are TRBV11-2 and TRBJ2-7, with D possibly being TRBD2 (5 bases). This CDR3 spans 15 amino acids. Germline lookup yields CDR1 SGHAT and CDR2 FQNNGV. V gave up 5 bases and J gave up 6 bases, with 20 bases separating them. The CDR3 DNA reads TGTGCCAGCAGCCTCAGCACCAATTTCCGGGGCGAGCAGTACTTC. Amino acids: CASSLSTNFRGEQYF.

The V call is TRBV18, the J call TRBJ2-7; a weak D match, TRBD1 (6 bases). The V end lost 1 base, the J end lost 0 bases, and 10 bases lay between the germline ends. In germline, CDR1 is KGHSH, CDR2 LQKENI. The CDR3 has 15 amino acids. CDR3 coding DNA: TGTGCCAGCTCACCACTTCCGGACAGCTCCTACGAGCAGTACTTC. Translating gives CASSPLPDSSYEQYF.

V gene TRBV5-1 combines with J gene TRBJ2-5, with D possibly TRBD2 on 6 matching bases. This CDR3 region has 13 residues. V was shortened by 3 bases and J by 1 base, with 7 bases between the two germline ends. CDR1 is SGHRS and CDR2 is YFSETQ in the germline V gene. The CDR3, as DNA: TGCGCCAGCAGCTCCGGGGGCCAAGAGACCCAGTACTTC. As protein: CASSSGGQETQYF.

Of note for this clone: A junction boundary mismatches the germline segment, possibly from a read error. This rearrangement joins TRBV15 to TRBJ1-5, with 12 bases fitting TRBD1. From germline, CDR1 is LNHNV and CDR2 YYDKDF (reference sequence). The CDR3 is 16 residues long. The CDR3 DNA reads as TGTGTCACCAGCACTGGGACAGGGGGCTGGTATCAGCCCCAGCATTTT. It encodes CVTSTGTGGWYQPQHF.

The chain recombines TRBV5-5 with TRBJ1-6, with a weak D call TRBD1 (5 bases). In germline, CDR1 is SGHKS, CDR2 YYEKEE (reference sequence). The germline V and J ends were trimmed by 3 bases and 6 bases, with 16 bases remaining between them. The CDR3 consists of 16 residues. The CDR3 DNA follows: TGTGCCAGCAGCTCCTGGGGGGTCTTGATTAATTCACCCCTCCACTTT. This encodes CASSSWGVLINSPLHF. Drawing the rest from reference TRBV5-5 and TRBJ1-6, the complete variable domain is DAGVTQSPTHLIKTRGQQVTLRCSPISGHKSVSWYQQVLGQGPQFIFQYYEKEERGRGNFPDRFSARQFPNYSSELNVNALLLGDSALYLCASSSWGVLINSPLHFGNGTRLTVT.

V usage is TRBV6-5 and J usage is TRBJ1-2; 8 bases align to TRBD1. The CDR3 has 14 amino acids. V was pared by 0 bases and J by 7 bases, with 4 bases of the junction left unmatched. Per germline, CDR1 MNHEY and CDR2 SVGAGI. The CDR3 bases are TGTGCCAGCAGTTACTCACAGGGGGTCCTTGGCTACACCTTC. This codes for CASSYSQGVLGYTF.

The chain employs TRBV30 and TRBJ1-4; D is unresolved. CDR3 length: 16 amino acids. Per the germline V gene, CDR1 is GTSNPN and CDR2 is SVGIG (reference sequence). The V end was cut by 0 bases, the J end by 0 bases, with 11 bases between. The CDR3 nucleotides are TGTGCCTGGAGTGTAGGAGTGATCTCAACTAATGAAAAACTGTTTTTT. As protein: CAWSVGVISTNEKLFF.

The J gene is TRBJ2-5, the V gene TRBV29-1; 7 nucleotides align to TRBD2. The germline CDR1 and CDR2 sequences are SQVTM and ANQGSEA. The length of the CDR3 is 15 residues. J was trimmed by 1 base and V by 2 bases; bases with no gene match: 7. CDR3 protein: CSVETLAEGQETQYF. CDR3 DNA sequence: TGCAGCGTTGAAACCCTAGCGGAGGGCCAAGAGACCCAGTACTTC.

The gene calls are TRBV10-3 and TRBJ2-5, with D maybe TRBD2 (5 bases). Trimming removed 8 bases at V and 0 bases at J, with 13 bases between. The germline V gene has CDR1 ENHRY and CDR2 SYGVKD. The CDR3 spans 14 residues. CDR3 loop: CAISQRRDQETQYF. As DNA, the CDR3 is TGTGCCATCTCCCAGCGGAGAGACCAAGAGACCCAGTACTTC.

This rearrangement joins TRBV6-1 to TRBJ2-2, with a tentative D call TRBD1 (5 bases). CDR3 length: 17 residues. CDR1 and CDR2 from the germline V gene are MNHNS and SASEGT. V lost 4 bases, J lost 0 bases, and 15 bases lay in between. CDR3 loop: CASSGGRQSANTGELFF. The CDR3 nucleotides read TGTGCCAGCAGTGGGGGCAGACAGAGTGCGAACACCGGGGAGCTGTTTTTT.

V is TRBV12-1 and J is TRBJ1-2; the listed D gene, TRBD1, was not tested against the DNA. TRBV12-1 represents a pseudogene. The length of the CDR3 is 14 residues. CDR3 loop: CASSPGTGLYGYTF. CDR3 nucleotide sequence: TGTGCCAGCAGCCCGGGGACAGGCCTCTATGGCTACACCTTC.

CDR3 region: CASSRTGQGPSWVSDTQYF. CDR3 coding DNA: TGCGCCAGCAGCAGAACGGGACAGGGGCCCTCGTGGGTATCAGATACGCAGTATTTT. V is TRBV5-1 and J is TRBJ2-3; 10 nucleotides match TRBD1. V trimming: 4 bases; J trimming: 4 bases; junction bases outside the gene matches: 18. CDR3 size: 19 residues. Germline lookup yields CDR1 SGHRS and CDR2 YFSETQ.

CDR3: CASSSGGEQYF. As DNA, the CDR3 is TGTGCCAGCAGTTCGGGGGGCGAGCAGTACTTC. The chain employs TRBV7-3 and TRBJ2-7, with 7 bases that match TRBD2. V was clipped by 6 bases and J by 6 bases; unmatched bases: 2. This CDR3 comprises 11 residues. Germline CDR1 SGHTA, CDR2 FQGTGA.

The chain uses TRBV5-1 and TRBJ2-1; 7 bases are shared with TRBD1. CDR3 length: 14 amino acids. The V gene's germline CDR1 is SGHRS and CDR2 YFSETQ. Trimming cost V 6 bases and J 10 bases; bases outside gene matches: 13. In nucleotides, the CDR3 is TGCGCCAGCAATGAGGGGGCAGGACAAAGCGAGCAGTTCTTC. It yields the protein CASNEGAGQSEQFF.

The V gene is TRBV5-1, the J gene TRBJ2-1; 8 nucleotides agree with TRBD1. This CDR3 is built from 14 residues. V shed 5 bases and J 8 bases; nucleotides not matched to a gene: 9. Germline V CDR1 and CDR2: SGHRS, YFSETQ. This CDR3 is CASRFRGRGDEQFF. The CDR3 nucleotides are TGCGCCAGCAGATTCAGGGGGCGCGGCGATGAGCAGTTCTTC.

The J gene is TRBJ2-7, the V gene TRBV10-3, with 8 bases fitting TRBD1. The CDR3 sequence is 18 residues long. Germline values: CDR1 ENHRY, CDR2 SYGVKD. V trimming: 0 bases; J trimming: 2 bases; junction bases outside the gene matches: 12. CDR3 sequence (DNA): TGTGCCATCAGTGAGTCGACGGTTGCGACAGGGGACCCCTACGAGCAGTACTTC. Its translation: CAISESTVATGDPYEQYF.

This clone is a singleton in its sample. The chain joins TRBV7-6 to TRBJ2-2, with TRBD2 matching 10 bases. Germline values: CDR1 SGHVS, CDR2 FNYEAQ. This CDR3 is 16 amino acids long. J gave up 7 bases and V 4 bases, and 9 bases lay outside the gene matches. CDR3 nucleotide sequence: TGTGCCAGCAGCTGGACTAGCGGTCTGCGGGGCGGGGAGCTGTTTTTT. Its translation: CASSWTSGLRGGELFF.